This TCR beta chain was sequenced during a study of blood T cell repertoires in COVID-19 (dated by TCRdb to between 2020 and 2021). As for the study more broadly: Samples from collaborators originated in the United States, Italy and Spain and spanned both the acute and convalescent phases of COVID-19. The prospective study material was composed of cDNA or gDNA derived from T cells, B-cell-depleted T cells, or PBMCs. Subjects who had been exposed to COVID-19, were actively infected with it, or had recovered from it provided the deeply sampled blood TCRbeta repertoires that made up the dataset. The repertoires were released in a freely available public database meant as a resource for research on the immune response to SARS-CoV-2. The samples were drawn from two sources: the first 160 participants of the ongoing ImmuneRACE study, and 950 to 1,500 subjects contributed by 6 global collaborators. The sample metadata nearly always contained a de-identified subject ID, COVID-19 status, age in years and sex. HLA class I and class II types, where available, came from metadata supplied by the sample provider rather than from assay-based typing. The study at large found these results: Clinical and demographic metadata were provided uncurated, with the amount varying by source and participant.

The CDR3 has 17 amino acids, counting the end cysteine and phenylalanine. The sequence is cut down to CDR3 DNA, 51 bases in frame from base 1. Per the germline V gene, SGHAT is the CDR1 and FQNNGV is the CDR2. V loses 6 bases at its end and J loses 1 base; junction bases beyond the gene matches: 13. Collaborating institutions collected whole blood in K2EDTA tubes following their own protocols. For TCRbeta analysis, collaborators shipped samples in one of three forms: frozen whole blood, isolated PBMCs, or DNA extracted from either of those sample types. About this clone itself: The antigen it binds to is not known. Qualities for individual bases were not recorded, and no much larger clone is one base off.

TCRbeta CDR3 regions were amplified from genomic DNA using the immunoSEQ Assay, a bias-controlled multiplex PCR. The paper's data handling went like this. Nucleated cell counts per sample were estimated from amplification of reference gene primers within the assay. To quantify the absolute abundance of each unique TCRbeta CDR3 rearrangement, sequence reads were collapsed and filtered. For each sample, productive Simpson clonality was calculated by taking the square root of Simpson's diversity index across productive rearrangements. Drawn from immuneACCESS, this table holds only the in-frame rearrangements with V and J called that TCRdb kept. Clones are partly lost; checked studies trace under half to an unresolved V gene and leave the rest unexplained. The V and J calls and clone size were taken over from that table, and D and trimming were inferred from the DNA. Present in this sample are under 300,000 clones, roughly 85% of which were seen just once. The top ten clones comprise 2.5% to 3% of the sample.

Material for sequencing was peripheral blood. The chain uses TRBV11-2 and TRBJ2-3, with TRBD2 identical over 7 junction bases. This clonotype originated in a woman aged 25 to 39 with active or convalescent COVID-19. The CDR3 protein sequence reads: CASSPRPGGSGTDTQYF. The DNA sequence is TGTGCCAGCAGTCCGCGCCCGGGAGGTAGCGGCACAGATACGCAGTATTTT.